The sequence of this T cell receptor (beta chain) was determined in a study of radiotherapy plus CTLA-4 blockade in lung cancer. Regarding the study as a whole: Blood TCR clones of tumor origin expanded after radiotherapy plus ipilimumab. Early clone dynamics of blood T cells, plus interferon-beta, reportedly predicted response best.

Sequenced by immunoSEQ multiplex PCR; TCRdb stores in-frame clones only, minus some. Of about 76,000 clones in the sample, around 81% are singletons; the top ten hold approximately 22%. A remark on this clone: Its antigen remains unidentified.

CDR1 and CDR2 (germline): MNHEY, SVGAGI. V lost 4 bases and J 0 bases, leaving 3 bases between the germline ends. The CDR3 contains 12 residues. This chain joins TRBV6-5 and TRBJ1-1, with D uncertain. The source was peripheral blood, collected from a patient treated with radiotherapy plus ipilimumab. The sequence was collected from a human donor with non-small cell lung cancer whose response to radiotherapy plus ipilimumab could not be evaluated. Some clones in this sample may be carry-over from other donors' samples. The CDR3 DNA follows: TGTGCCAGCAGTTCCATGAACACTGAAGCTTTCTTT. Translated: CASSSMNTEAFF.